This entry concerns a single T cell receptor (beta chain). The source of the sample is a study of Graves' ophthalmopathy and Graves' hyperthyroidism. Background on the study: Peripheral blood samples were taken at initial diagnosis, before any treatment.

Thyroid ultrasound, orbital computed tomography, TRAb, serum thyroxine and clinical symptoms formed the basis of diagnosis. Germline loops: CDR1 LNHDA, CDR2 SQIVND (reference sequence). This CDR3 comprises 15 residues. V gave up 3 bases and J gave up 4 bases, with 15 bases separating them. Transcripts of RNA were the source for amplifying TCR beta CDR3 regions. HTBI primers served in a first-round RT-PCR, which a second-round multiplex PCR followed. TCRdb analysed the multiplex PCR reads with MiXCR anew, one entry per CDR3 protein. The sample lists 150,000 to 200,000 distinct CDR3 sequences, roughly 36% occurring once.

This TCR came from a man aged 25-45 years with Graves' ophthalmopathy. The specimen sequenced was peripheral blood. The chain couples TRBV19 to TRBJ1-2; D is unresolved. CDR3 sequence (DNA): TGTGCCAGTAGTATCCCCGGGGAGGTCGTCTATGGCTACACCTTC. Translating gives CASSIPGEVVYGYTF.